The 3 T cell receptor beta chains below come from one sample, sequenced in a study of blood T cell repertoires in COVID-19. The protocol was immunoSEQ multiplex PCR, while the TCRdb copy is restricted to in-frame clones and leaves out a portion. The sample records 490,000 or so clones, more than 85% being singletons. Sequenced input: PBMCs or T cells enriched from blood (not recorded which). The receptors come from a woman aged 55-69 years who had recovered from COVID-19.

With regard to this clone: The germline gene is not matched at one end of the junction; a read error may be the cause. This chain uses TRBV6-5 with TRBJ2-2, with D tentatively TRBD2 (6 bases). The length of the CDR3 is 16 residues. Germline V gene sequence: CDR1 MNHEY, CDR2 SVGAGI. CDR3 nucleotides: TGTGCCGGCAGTTACTCGATGAGTGGGGGGACCGGGGAGCTGTTTTTT. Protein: CAGSYSMSGGTGELFF.

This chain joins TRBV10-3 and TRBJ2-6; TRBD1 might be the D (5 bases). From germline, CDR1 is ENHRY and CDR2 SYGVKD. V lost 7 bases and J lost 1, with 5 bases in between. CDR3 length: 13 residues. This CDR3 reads CAITGSGANVLTF. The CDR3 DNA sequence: TGTGCCATCACAGGGTCTGGGGCCAACGTCCTGACTTTC.

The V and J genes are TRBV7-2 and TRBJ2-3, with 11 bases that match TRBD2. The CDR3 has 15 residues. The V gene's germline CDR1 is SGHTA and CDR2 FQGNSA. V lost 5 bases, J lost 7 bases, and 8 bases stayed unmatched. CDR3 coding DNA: TGTGCCAGCAGCCCCGTGACTAGCGGGGCAAATACGCAGTATTTT. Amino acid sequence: CASSPVTSGANTQYF.